The 25 T cell receptor beta chains below all came from one sample that was sequenced in a study of siplizumab effects on memory and regulatory T cells. Clones were sequenced by immunoSEQ multiplex PCR, and TCRdb holds only the in-frame ones, with some missing. Of approximately 94,000 clones in the sample, 80% to 95% are singletons; the top ten hold under 8.5%. The sample comprised CD8+ T cells sorted from blood. The receptors derive from a human donor in good health.

The genes are TRBV4-1 and TRBJ2-1; no clear D gene. The CDR3 spans 10 residues. Trimming shortened V by 1 base and J by 14 bases, and 6 bases separated the two germline ends. The germline CDR1 and CDR2 sequences are MGHRA and YSYEKL. The CDR3 reads CASSQVWKFF. CDR3 DNA sequence: TGCGCCAGCAGCCAAGTCTGGAAGTTCTTC.

The chain combines TRBV25-1 with TRBJ1-3; D not resolved. Trimming cost V 2 bases and J 4 bases, with 0 bases left between them. The CDR3 length is 11 residues. The germline V gene has CDR1 MGHDK and CDR2 SYGVNS. The DNA for the CDR3 is TGTGCCAGCAGTGAAGGAAACACCATATATTTT. This gives the protein CASSEGNTIYF.

The rearrangement uses TRBV19 and TRBJ1-1; D is unclear. V was shortened by 5 bases and J by 6 bases, with 10 bases between the two germline ends. The germline CDR1 and CDR2 sequences are LNHDA and SQIVND (reference sequence). The length of the CDR3 is 12 residues. The CDR3 loop reads CASSLGSAEAFF. The CDR3 nucleotides are TGTGCCAGTAGTCTGGGGAGCGCTGAAGCTTTCTTT.

This chain uses TRBV6-5 with TRBJ2-5; no reliable D call. Germline V gene sequence: CDR1 MNHEY, CDR2 SVGAGI. The V and J ends lost 5 bases and 4 bases respectively, with 11 bases between them. The CDR3 has 13 residues. The CDR3 reads CASSLPSGETQYF. In DNA, the CDR3 is TGTGCCAGCAGTCTCCCCTCGGGAGAGACCCAGTACTTC.

The rearrangement joins TRBV6-6 to TRBJ2-5; a weak D match, TRBD2 (5 bases). Matching the DNA end better, TRBJ2-7 makes the J call doubtful. The CDR3 length is 13 residues. Germline V CDR1 and CDR2: MNHNY, SVGAGI (reference sequence). CDR3 protein: CASSYRGAYEQYF. DNA of the CDR3: TGTGCCAGCAGTTACCGGGGAGCCTACGAGCAGTACTTC.

V and J are TRBV7-9 and TRBJ2-3; maybe TRBD2 (5 bases). Germline CDR1 reads SEHNR; CDR2 reads FQNEAQ (reference sequence). This CDR3 is built from 16 residues. V gave up 3 bases and J gave up 0 bases, with 13 bases separating them. The CDR3 DNA reads as TGTGCCAGCAGCTTTGGGCACGGGGTTAGCACAGATACGCAGTATTTT. Its protein product is CASSFGHGVSTDTQYF.

This clone was observed a single time. The chain employs TRBV5-1 and TRBJ1-2, with no clear D. V shed 4 bases and J shed 6 bases, with 16 bases lying between them. The CDR3 sequence is 14 residues long. The V gene's germline CDR1 is SGHRS and CDR2 YFSETQ. CDR3 DNA sequence: TGCGCCAGCAGCCCCGACTTGGGGAGCGATGGCTACACCTTC. Its translation is CASSPDLGSDGYTF.

The chain couples TRBV11-2 to TRBJ2-7, with D maybe TRBD1 (6 bases). This CDR3 region has 16 residues. Germline V CDR1 and CDR2: SGHAT, FQNNGV. Trimming took off 0 bases at V and 2 bases at J, with 14 bases between the two ends. DNA for the CDR3: TGTGCCAGCAGCTTAGACCATCGGGACACAGCCTACGAGCAGTACTTC. Its protein product is CASSLDHRDTAYEQYF.

This chain joins TRBV27 and TRBJ2-6; unclear D gene. Germline CDR1 reads MNHEY; CDR2 reads SMNVEV (reference sequence). The CDR3 runs to 15 residues. V lost 5 bases to trimming and J lost 0 bases, with 8 bases between them. CDR3 nucleotide sequence: TGTGCCAGCAGTCCGCATCACTCTGGGGCCAACGTCCTGACTTTC. Its translation: CASSPHHSGANVLTF. The complete variable domain, with remaining parts taken from reference TRBV27 and TRBJ2-6, reads EAQVTQNPRYLITVTGKKLTVTCSQNMNHEYMSWYRQDPGLGLRQIYYSMNVEVTDKGDVPEGYKVSRKEKRNFPLILESPSPNQTSLYFCASSPHHSGANVLTFGAGSRLTVL.

The chain employs TRBV9 and TRBJ2-3; D remains unclear. The CDR3 runs to 17 residues. Trimming pared 1 base from V and 3 bases from J, leaving 18 bases between. Germline values: CDR1 SGDLS, CDR2 YYNGEE. The CDR3: CASSVTPLLARTDTQYF. The CDR3 DNA reads as TGTGCCAGCAGCGTAACCCCCCTTCTGGCACGAACAGATACGCAGTATTTT.

J is TRBJ2-5 and V is TRBV19; tentative D call: TRBD2 (5 bases). The V and J ends lost 3 bases and 5 bases respectively, with 10 bases between them. The CDR3 spans 13 residues. Germline lookup yields CDR1 LNHDA and CDR2 SQIVND (reference sequence). CDR3 residues: CASSIEGTETQYF. CDR3 DNA: TGTGCCAGTAGTATTGAGGGCACGGAGACCCAGTACTTC.

The table lists this clone with a count of one. This chain uses TRBV4-1 with TRBJ2-7; 7 bases are a match to TRBD1. The CDR3 sequence is 14 residues long. Germline trimming cut 2 bases from V and 5 bases from J; bases unmatched to any gene: 6. The V gene's germline CDR1 is MGHRA and CDR2 YSYEKL. The CDR3 bases are TGCGCCAGCAGCCAATCTACAGGGGAGCACGAGCAGTACTTC. It specifies CASSQSTGEHEQYF.

In this sample, this clone turned up once. CDR3 residues: CASTTVGTQASEAFF. The DNA of the CDR3 is TGTGCCAGCACCACAGTAGGGACCCAGGCGTCAGAGGCTTTCTTT. The rearrangement uses TRBV7-9 and TRBJ1-1; D perhaps matches TRBD1 (5 bases). CDR3 length equals 15 residues. Germline assignment: CDR1 SEHNR and CDR2 FQNEAQ (reference sequence). Trimming took 7 bases from V and 11 from J, leaving 26 bases between them.

The chain links TRBV4-1 to TRBJ2-5; D is perhaps TRBD1 (5 bases). Germline CDR1 is MGHRA and CDR2 is YSYEKL. This CDR3 contains 15 residues. V gave up 1 base and J gave up 2 bases, with 11 bases separating them. In DNA form, the CDR3 reads TGCGCCAGCAGCCAAGGTCCAGGGATGCAAGAGACCCAGTACTTC. Protein: CASSQGPGMQETQYF.

The chain carries TRBV7-2 and TRBJ2-7; 10 bases agree with TRBD1. The germline V gene has CDR1 SGHTA and CDR2 FQGNSA. CDR3 length equals 14 residues. J was trimmed by 3 bases and V by 7 bases; bases with no gene match: 6. The CDR3 is CASTLDRGDYEQYF. CDR3 bases: TGTGCCAGCACCCTGGACAGGGGGGACTACGAGCAGTACTTC.

The rearrangement links TRBV11-2 to TRBJ1-1; TRBD1 is a possible D gene (5 bases). In germline, CDR1 is SGHAT, CDR2 FQNNGV. The CDR3 sequence is 11 residues long. V was clipped by 6 bases and J by 6 bases, with 8 bases between them. DNA for the CDR3: TGTGCCAGCAGTTCAGGGTCTGAAGCTTTCTTT. Protein product: CASSSGSEAFF.

The chain combines TRBV30 with TRBJ1-3; D call uncertain. V was clipped by 4 bases and J by 4 bases, with 17 bases between them. Germline V gene sequence: CDR1 GTSNPN, CDR2 SVGIG (reference sequence). This CDR3 has 15 amino acids. CDR3 residues: CAWKKTVGGGNTIYF. In DNA, the CDR3 is TGTGCCTGGAAAAAGACCGTTGGAGGAGGAAACACCATATATTTT.

V gene TRBV11-1 combines with J gene TRBJ1-2; a possible D gene is TRBD1 (6 bases). V shed 3 bases and J shed 1 base, with 21 bases lying between them. The CDR3 sequence is 18 residues long. Germline assignment: CDR1 SGHAT and CDR2 FQDESV (reference sequence). The CDR3 DNA reads TGTGCCAGCAGCTTGGACGGGGGCACCGGGGTATTTAACTATGGCTACACCTTC. Its translation is CASSLDGGTGVFNYGYTF.

This clone turned up a few times. The chain couples TRBV5-5 to TRBJ1-5; D is possibly TRBD1 (5 bases). The CDR3 loop spans 15 amino acids. V gave up 1 base and J gave up 10 bases, with 18 bases separating them. CDR1 and CDR2 from the germline V gene are SGHKS and YYEKEE (reference sequence). CDR3 sequence: CASSLSGGEGRPQHF. The CDR3 DNA sequence: TGTGCCAGCAGCTTGTCTGGGGGGGAAGGCCGTCCCCAGCATTTT.

This chain connects TRBV4-1 to TRBJ2-1, with 12 bases fitting TRBD2. This CDR3 spans 18 amino acids. Germline V gene lookup returns CDR1 MGHRA and CDR2 YSYEKL. The ends lost 0 bases at V and 8 bases at J; junction bases unmatched: 11. CDR3 sequence: CASSQERAGTSGWHEQFF. The CDR3 nucleotides read TGCGCCAGCAGCCAAGAGCGGGCCGGGACTAGCGGGTGGCATGAGCAGTTCTTC.

This sequence joins TRBV7-8 and TRBJ2-7; D may be TRBD1 (5 bases). The V gene's germline CDR1 is SGHVS and CDR2 FQNEAQ. This CDR3 spans 13 amino acids. Deletions cut 5 bases from V and 3 bases from J, with 11 bases between. CDR3 sequence reads: CASSLDNNYEQYF. CDR3 in DNA: TGTGCCAGCAGCCTGGACAATAACTACGAGCAGTACTTC.

Concerning this clone: Other DNA sequences in the same sample also yield this CDR3. This chain links TRBV18 with TRBJ1-5; D unclear. V gave up 3 bases and J gave up 5 bases, with 8 bases separating them. CDR1 and CDR2 (germline): KGHSH, LQKENI. The CDR3 contains 13 residues. The chain's CDR3 is CASSPGRDQPQHF. The CDR3 nucleotides read TGTGCCAGCTCACCTGGGAGGGATCAGCCCCAGCATTTT.

There are a few counts of this clone. The rearrangement uses TRBV27 and TRBJ1-2, with a tentative D call TRBD1 (6 bases). CDR1 is MNHEY, CDR2 SMNVEV, per germline (reference sequence). The V end lost 5 bases, the J end lost 4 bases, and 14 bases lay between the germline ends. This CDR3 is 14 amino acids long. The CDR3 bases are TGTGCCAGCAGTAGCTACAGGGACCCCTATGGCTACACCTTC. Translated: CASSSYRDPYGYTF.

The chain recombines TRBV30 with TRBJ2-1; D is unclear. Germline V CDR1 and CDR2: GTSNPN, SVGIG (reference sequence). The V and J ends lost 0 bases and 10 bases respectively, with 7 bases between them. The CDR3 is made up of 11 amino acids. The CDR3 is CAWSVSYEQFF. CDR3 in DNA: TGTGCCTGGAGTGTATCGTACGAGCAGTTCTTC.

The chain has TRBV15 and TRBJ2-7; 7 bases line up with TRBD1. The germline CDR1 and CDR2 sequences are LNHNV and YYDKDF (reference sequence). V gave up 5 bases and J gave up 5 bases; unmatched junction bases: 6. The CDR3 is 13 residues long. The CDR3 DNA follows: TGTGCCACCAGCCATCCAGACAGGGACGAGCAGTACTTC. It codes for CATSHPDRDEQYF.